Listed here is a single T cell receptor (beta chain). The clone's antigen remains unknown. It has no much larger one-base neighbor in the sample; base qualities were not kept. The sample belongs to a study of T cell responses to AZD1222 COVID-19 vaccine (dated by TCRdb to about 2021). Turning to the overall study: TCR sequencing was performed for about 240 trial participants, of whom about 200 were given two doses of AZD1222 and around 25 were given two doses of MenACWY control vaccine. Enrollment into the trials was organized by age into subgroups of 18-55, 56-69 and 70-plus years, and those subgroups contained around 150, 28 and 57 TCR-sequenced participants, respectively. Broader findings and caveats from the paper: The 56-69-year group was small, and its depth increase did not reach significance, likely because of low power. Participants were mostly white British and included more females than males, and it was suggested by the authors that clonal diversity may have been underestimated. Nearly half of unique spike-specific TCRs reportedly recognized epitopes outside regions mutated in the B.1.351 and B.1.1.7 variants. After two AZD1222 doses, both the breadth and the depth of spike-specific TCRs were significantly higher than at day 0 and than in MenACWY recipients. No day 14 peak-response samples were available, so repertoires were characterized only after the peak T cell response. CD4 TCRs associated with the vaccine covered the entire spike protein, and the dominant responses were in regions 160-218 and 743-854. Conclusions about previously exposed vaccinees are limited, since just six AZD1222 recipients were seropositive for SARS-CoV-2 at baseline.

The germline V and J ends show losses of 3 bases and 6 bases respectively, and no gene match explains 11 bases of the junction. CDR1 and CDR2 are read off the germline V gene as MDHEN and SYDVKM. The CDR3, from cysteine to phenylalanine, totals 16 residues. Only the CDR3 region is kept as DNA, spanning 48 bases read in frame from base 1. The CDR3 regions of human TCRbeta chains were analyzed by immunosequencing. In the original analysis: TCRs in the repertoires were compared against a reference library of SARS-CoV-2-specific TCRs that had been generated with the MIRA antigen-specificity platform. Breadth was defined as the fraction of unique TCRs that were SARS-CoV-2-associated, and depth was defined as the fraction of total T cells that were SARS-CoV-2-associated. Using the MIRA data, every spike-specific TCR was mapped to the spike region that the TCR reacted to and assigned to either a CD4 or a CD8 class. Log10-transformed breadth and depth values were compared by one-way ANOVA with Sidak's multiple comparisons tests. TCRdb retrieved this table from immuneACCESS and kept in-frame rearrangements only. Not all clones are present; in checked studies, unresolved V genes account for under half, and no reason is known for the remainder. The DNA was the basis for D and trimming; V, J and clone size are from that table. This sample holds about 120,000 clones; around 87% were observed only once. The top ten clones comprise about 3% of the sample.

Reading the label with the study, this specimen's time point is: about 28 days (+/-7) after the second vaccine dose. AZD1222 recipients given second doses at about 4 weeks or at about 12 weeks were pooled, since spike-specific TCR depth and breadth were not found to differ between the two schedules. The vaccinee samples were drawn from two UK trials, COV001 and COV002, one of which was a single-blind randomized controlled phase 2/3 trial testing AZD1222 (ChAdOx1 nCoV-19) in healthy adults. Trial participant PBMC samples were collected at day 0 and day 28 after the second dose for TCRbeta chain sequencing.

This receptor was obtained from an adult who received the AZD1222 COVID-19 vaccine. Sequenced material: peripheral blood, taken 28 days after the second AZD1222 dose. This receptor chain uses TRBV28 and TRBJ1-5; 7 nucleotides in the junction match TRBD1. The CDR3 sequence is CASSLGPTGLFQPQHF. The nucleotides are TGTGCCAGCAGTTTGGGGCCGACAGGGTTATTTCAGCCCCAGCATTTT.